This note documents a single T cell receptor (beta chain) sequence. Its antigen is currently unknown. These data belong to a study of CD8 T cells in ankylosing spondylitis. Whole-study results and caveats: What appeared characteristic of ankylosing spondylitis blood was a TCR beta motif of eight highly homologous variants.

Germline values: CDR1 SQVTM, CDR2 ANQGSEA. The V gene lost 3 bases and the J gene lost 2 bases, with 14 bases spanning the gap. The CDR3 loop spans 15 amino acids. One entry per CDR3 protein, called by TCRdb with MiXCR from the 5' RACE reads. This table has 150,000 to 200,000 distinct CDR3 sequences, 18% appearing once. What was sequenced was blood, either unsorted or a sorted T cell fraction (not recorded which). The sequence was obtained from a male donor between 5 and 29 years old with ankylosing spondylitis or in good health (not recorded which). This chain uses TRBV29-1 with TRBJ2-1; D is uncertain. CDR3 DNA: TGCAGCGTTGATGCTCGAGGTGGCGCCTACAATGAGCAGTTCTTC. Its translation: CSVDARGGAYNEQFF.